This T cell receptor (beta chain) was captured in a study of siplizumab effects on memory and regulatory T cells. The repertoire was sequenced with immunoSEQ multiplex PCR; TCRdb's copy has only in-frame clones and lacks some. The sample holds some 41,000 clones, about 89% seen once. The CDR3 contains 16 residues. Germline trimming cut 3 bases from V and 0 bases from J; bases unmatched to any gene: 6. CDR1 SGHRS and CDR2 YFSETQ come from the germline V gene. The source is a human donor in good health. Sequencing was performed on naive CD4+ T cells sorted from blood. The chain is built from TRBV5-1 and TRBJ2-3; 8 nucleotides match TRBD2. Here the CDR3 DNA reads TGCGCCAGCAGCTCCCGGGAGGGGGGGAGCACAGATACGCAGTATTTT. Protein: CASSSREGGSTDTQYF.